What follows are 27 T cell receptor beta chains derived from one specimen sequenced in a study of PD-1 blockade in classical Hodgkin lymphoma. TCRdb's copy holds only in-frame clones and misses some; the assay was immunoSEQ multiplex PCR. This sample has tens of thousands of clones, with roughly 66% found just once. All the patients suffered relapse after autologous stem cell transplantation, and brentuximab vedotin exposure differed. The source material was peripheral blood mononuclear cells (PBMCs), sampled before the second cycle of nivolumab. The receptors were gathered from a human donor with classical Hodgkin lymphoma.

The J gene is TRBJ1-1, the V gene TRBV11-2; possible D gene TRBD1, 6 bases. This CDR3 region has 15 residues. Germline V gene sequence: CDR1 SGHAT, CDR2 FQNNGV. Trimming cost V 3 bases and J 0 bases, with 11 bases left between them. The DNA for the CDR3 is TGTGCCAGCAGCTTCGTGACAGGAATGAACACTGAAGCTTTCTTT. This sequence encodes CASSFVTGMNTEAFF. The complete variable domain, with remaining parts taken from reference TRBV11-2 and TRBJ1-1, reads EAGVAQSPRYKIIEKRQSVAFWCNPISGHATLYWYQQILGQGPKLLIQFQNNGVVDDSQLPKDRFSAERLKGVDSTLKIQPAKLEDSAVYLCASSFVTGMNTEAFFGQGTRLTVV.

The rearrangement uses TRBV30 and TRBJ1-5; the D is unclear. The germline V gene encodes CDR1 GTSNPN and CDR2 SVGIG (reference sequence). Trimming shortened V by 2 bases and J by 2 bases, and 10 bases separated the two germline ends. CDR3 length: 14 residues. The CDR3 protein is CAWSSDGGNQPQHF. Written as DNA, the CDR3 is TGTGCCTGGAGTTCTGATGGGGGCAATCAGCCCCAGCATTTT.

The gene calls are TRBV11-2 and TRBJ1-1, with 10 bases identical to TRBD1. V trimming: 5 bases; J trimming: 5 bases; junction bases outside the gene matches: 8. Germline-derived CDR1 and CDR2 are SGHAT and FQNNGV. This CDR3 comprises 15 residues. The CDR3 nucleotides read TGTGCCAGCAGCCAACCGGACAGGGGGTGGACTGAAGCTTTCTTT. Its protein product is CASSQPDRGWTEAFF.

This chain uses TRBV7-3 with TRBJ2-1, with 7 bases matching TRBD2. The V segment lost 4 bases and the J segment 6 bases; nucleotides outside the gene matches: 6. The CDR3 length is 14 residues. Germline-derived CDR1 and CDR2 are SGHTA and FQGTGA. This CDR3 reads CASSSGLGSNEQFF. As DNA, the CDR3 is TGTGCCAGCAGCTCAGGACTAGGTAGCAATGAGCAGTTCTTC.

This chain joins TRBV23-1 and TRBJ2-7, with 12 bases aligning to TRBD2. TRBV23-1 is filed as an ORF, its function uncertain. The CDR3 extends over 16 amino acids. V shed 6 bases and J 7 bases; nucleotides not matched to a gene: 13. In nucleotides, the CDR3 is TGCGCCAGCAGCCTCCTCTCTAGCGGGAGGGCCAGGGAGCAGTACTTC. It encodes CASSLLSSGRAREQYF.

This chain connects TRBV4-1 to TRBJ2-7; D might be TRBD2 (5 bases). The CDR3 loop spans 13 amino acids. V was pared by 3 bases and J by 6 bases, with 12 bases between. CDR1 is MGHRA and CDR2 is YSYEKL in the germline V gene. CDR3 amino acids: CASSHGVEGEQYF. CDR3 nucleotides: TGCGCCAGCAGCCACGGGGTCGAAGGCGAGCAGTACTTC.

This clone turned up a few times. The chain uses TRBV7-9 and TRBJ1-1, with D unclear. Germline V lookup: CDR1 SEHNR, CDR2 FQNEAQ (reference sequence). V was cut by 1 base and J by 7 bases, with 10 bases left in between. CDR3 length: 13 residues. The CDR3: CASSLVRNHEAFF. Written as DNA, the CDR3 is TGTGCCAGCAGCTTAGTACGGAACCATGAAGCTTTCTTT.

In its sample, this clone was seen once. The genes are TRBV9 and TRBJ2-7; 8 bases align to TRBD1. Germline V CDR1 and CDR2: SGDLS, YYNGEE. J lost 3 bases, V lost 8 bases, and 4 bases had no gene match. The CDR3 loop spans 12 amino acids. CDR3 in amino acids: CARGQEGYEQYF. In DNA, the CDR3 is TGTGCCAGGGGACAGGAGGGCTACGAGCAGTACTTC.

The chain employs TRBV19 and TRBJ2-7; D ambiguous. This CDR3 contains 12 residues. V was trimmed by 4 bases and J by 5 bases, leaving 9 bases between them. CDR1 is LNHDA and CDR2 is SQIVND in the germline V gene (reference sequence). CDR3 protein: CASSTRWNEQYF. In DNA form, the CDR3 reads TGTGCCAGTAGTACCCGCTGGAACGAGCAGTACTTC.

CDR3 sequence: CASSIGRGIYEQYF. CDR3 in DNA: TGTGCCAGTAGTATCGGCAGGGGTATCTACGAGCAGTACTTC. The chain combines TRBV19 with TRBJ2-5; possible D gene TRBD1, 6 bases. The DNA end favors TRBJ2-7, so the J call may be wrong. Germline V gene data show CDR1 as LNHDA and CDR2 as SQIVND (reference sequence). This CDR3 spans 14 amino acids.

The DNA of the CDR3 is TGTGCCGCGAGGCACGGCAATCAGCCCCAGCATTTT. It translates to CAARHGNQPQHF. This sequence joins TRBV6-6 and TRBJ1-5, with D uncertain. V was clipped by 11 bases and J by 2 bases, with 10 bases between them. The CDR3 runs 12 residues. Germline CDR1 reads MNHNY; CDR2 reads SVGAGI (reference sequence).

The genes are TRBV30 and TRBJ2-7; possible D gene TRBD1, 5 bases. The CDR3 totals 13 residues. The V gene's germline CDR1 is GTSNPN and CDR2 SVGIG (reference sequence). Trimming cost V 5 bases and J 6 bases, with 17 bases left between them. The CDR3 here is CAWDKRQGGEQYF. In DNA, the CDR3 is TGTGCCTGGGATAAGAGGCAGGGCGGCGAGCAGTACTTC.

This clone was detected ten times or more. V is TRBV6-1 and J is TRBJ2-2, with D tentatively TRBD1 (5 bases). Per germline, CDR1 MNHNS and CDR2 SASEGT. V lost 1 base to trimming and J lost 0 bases, with 6 bases between them. The CDR3 runs 15 residues. The CDR3: CASSEGTPNTGELFF. CDR3 nucleotides: TGTGCCAGCAGTGAAGGGACACCGAACACCGGGGAGCTGTTTTTT.

This clone was seen more than once but under ten times. The chain carries TRBV7-6 and TRBJ1-2; D gene unclear. Germline loops: CDR1 SGHVS, CDR2 FNYEAQ. The CDR3 has 14 amino acids. Trimming removed 5 bases from V and 6 bases from J, with 16 bases in between. The CDR3 bases are TGTGCCAGCAGCCCGGTTGTTGGGGAAGATGGCTACACCTTC. It codes for CASSPVVGEDGYTF.

The chain uses TRBV6-6 and TRBJ2-7; D could derive from TRBD1 or TRBD2 (5 bases each). This CDR3 is built from 13 residues. V lost 4 bases and J 0 bases, leaving 7 bases between the germline ends. The germline V gene has CDR1 MNHNY and CDR2 SVGAGI (reference sequence). CDR3 loop: CASSWGFSYEQYF. In DNA, the CDR3 is TGTGCCAGCAGTTGGGGGTTCTCCTACGAGCAGTACTTC.

The chain joins TRBV19 to TRBJ2-6; no firm D call. CDR1 and CDR2 from the germline V gene are LNHDA and SQIVND (reference sequence). Trimming removed 4 bases from V and 4 bases from J, with 11 bases in between. CDR3 length: 15 amino acids. The CDR3 is CASSTAGTGANVLTF. DNA of the CDR3: TGTGCCAGTAGTACCGCAGGTACAGGGGCCAACGTCCTGACTTTC.

As to this clone: One junction end disagrees with the germline gene, perhaps due to a read error. The V gene is TRBV14, the J gene TRBJ1-2, with no clear D. The CDR3 is made up of 14 amino acids. Per the germline V gene, CDR1 is SGHDN and CDR2 is FVKESK. Here the CDR3 DNA reads TGTGCCAGCAGCCTTCCCGGCCCGAACTACGGCTACACCTTC. It yields the protein CASSLPGPNYGYTF.

The V call is TRBV6-5, the J call TRBJ2-7; a weak D match, TRBD2 (5 bases). From germline, CDR1 is MNHEY and CDR2 SVGAGI. The ends were cut back, 5 bases at V and 7 bases at J, with 9 bases in the middle. This CDR3 is built from 11 residues. CDR3 bases: TGTGCCAGCAGTCACGGGGAAGAGCAGTACTTC. This encodes CASSHGEEQYF.

The chain recombines TRBV21-1 with TRBJ2-7; the listed D gene, TRBD2, was not tested against the DNA. TRBV21-1 is marked as a pseudogene. The CDR3 length is 16 residues. The CDR3 reads CASSKLGAGERNEQYF. The CDR3 DNA follows: TGTGCCAGCAGCAAATTGGGAGCCGGCGAGCGAAACGAGCAGTACTTC.

Here the CDR3 reads CASSILAGGFHEQFF. The CDR3 nucleotides read TGTGCCAGTAGTATCCTAGCGGGAGGGTTCCATGAGCAGTTCTTC. The V and J genes are TRBV19 and TRBJ2-1; 12 bases align to TRBD2. Germline CDR1 is LNHDA and CDR2 is SQIVND (reference sequence). After removal of 3 bases from V and 8 bases from J, the junction contained 5 bases not matched to a gene. This CDR3 has 15 amino acids.

The chain combines TRBV19 with TRBJ2-1; perhaps TRBD2 as D (6 bases). Per the germline V gene, CDR1 is LNHDA and CDR2 is SQIVND (reference sequence). The CDR3 runs 14 residues. The V end was cut by 10 bases, the J end by 0 bases, with 13 bases between. CDR3 DNA: TGTGCCACCGCAAGCGGGTACTCCTACAATGAGCAGTTCTTC. Its protein is CATASGYSYNEQFF.

This clone appeared once. The V and J genes are TRBV18 and TRBJ2-1; 14 bases line up with TRBD2. The CDR3 loop spans 15 amino acids. Trimming at V came to 5 bases and at J to 5 bases, leaving 2 bases not matched to a gene. Looked up from germline, CDR1 is KGHSH and CDR2 is LQKENI. CDR3 nucleotides: TGTGCCAGCTCATTGACTAGCGGGGGGGACAATGAGCAGTTCTTC. Translating gives CASSLTSGGDNEQFF.

Note on this clone: Other DNA variants within this sample encode the same CDR3. The chain uses TRBV9 and TRBJ2-7; D possibly uses TRBD1 or TRBD2 (5 bases each). CDR1 is SGDLS, CDR2 YYNGEE, per germline. Trimming took 4 bases from V and 0 from J, leaving 14 bases between them. The CDR3 totals 15 residues. DNA of the CDR3: TGTGCCAGCAGCCTCGGGACCCAGAGCTCCTACGAGCAGTACTTC. Protein product: CASSLGTQSSYEQYF.

The rearrangement joins TRBV27 to TRBJ2-7, with 7 bases matching TRBD2. CDR1 is MNHEY and CDR2 is SMNVEV in the germline V gene (reference sequence). Trimming at V came to 8 bases and at J to 3 bases, leaving 7 bases not matched to a gene. CDR3 length: 13 residues. As DNA, the CDR3 is TGTGCCAGCCGGACTAGTCTCCACTACGAGCAGTACTTC. Protein: CASRTSLHYEQYF.

V is TRBV9 and J is TRBJ2-1, with D possibly being TRBD2 (5 bases). Trimming took 4 bases from V and 5 from J, leaving 19 bases between them. The V gene's germline CDR1 is SGDLS and CDR2 YYNGEE. The CDR3 has 16 amino acids. The CDR3 nucleotides read TGTGCCAGCAGCCCCCGTCCTAGGACTTTCCACAATGAGCAGTTCTTC. As protein: CASSPRPRTFHNEQFF.

The genes are TRBV11-2 and TRBJ2-2, with 10 bases identical to TRBD1. The CDR3 is 17 amino acids. The J segment lost 0 bases and the V segment lost 2 bases, leaving 3 bases of the junction unmatched. Looked up from germline, CDR1 is SGHAT and CDR2 is FQNNGV. The CDR3 sequence is CASSLKTGGTNTGELFF. CDR3 nucleotide sequence: TGTGCCAGCAGCTTAAAGACAGGGGGCACGAACACCGGGGAGCTGTTTTTT.

The chain joins TRBV7-2 to TRBJ1-1; D call uncertain. In germline, CDR1 is SGHTA, CDR2 FQGNSA. V lost 2 bases and J lost 3, with 1 base in between. The CDR3 consists of 11 residues. This CDR3 reads CASSLYTEAFF. The CDR3 nucleotides read TGTGCCAGCAGCTTATACACTGAAGCTTTCTTT.